The clone carrying this T cell receptor (beta chain) was seen only once. The germline gives CDR1 GTSNPN, CDR2 SVGIG (reference sequence). This CDR3 has 12 amino acids. The trim removed 4 bases at V and 7 bases at J, leaving 4 bases unmatched. Original processing methods: Reference gene primer amplification yielded estimated nucleated cell counts. Clones were sequenced by immunoSEQ multiplex PCR, and TCRdb holds only the in-frame ones, with some missing. That table is the source of V, J and clone size, and D and trimming were worked out from the DNA. The table includes 150,000 to 200,000 clones, 85% detected once. The data are from a study of blood T cell repertoires in COVID-19. Across the whole study: Italy, Spain and the United States were the sources of the convalescent and acute COVID-19 samples.

The rearrangement links TRBV30 to TRBJ2-7, with 10 bases lining up with TRBD2. The sequence derives from a woman aged 60 to 75 with acute or convalescent COVID-19. The sequenced sample consisted of peripheral blood. CDR3 DNA sequence: TGTGCCTGGATGTTGACTAGCGGGGAGCAGTACTTC. Encoded protein: CAWMLTSGEQYF.